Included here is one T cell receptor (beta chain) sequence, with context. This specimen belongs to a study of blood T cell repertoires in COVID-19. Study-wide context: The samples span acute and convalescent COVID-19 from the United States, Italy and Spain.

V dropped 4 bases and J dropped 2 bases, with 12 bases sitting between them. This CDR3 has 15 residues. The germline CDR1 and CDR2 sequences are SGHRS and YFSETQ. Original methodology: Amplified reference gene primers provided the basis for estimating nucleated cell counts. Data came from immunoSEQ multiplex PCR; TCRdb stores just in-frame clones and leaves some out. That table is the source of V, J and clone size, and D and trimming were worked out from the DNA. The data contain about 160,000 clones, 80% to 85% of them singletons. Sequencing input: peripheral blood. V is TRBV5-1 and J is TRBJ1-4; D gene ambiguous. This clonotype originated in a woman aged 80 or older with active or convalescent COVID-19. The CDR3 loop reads CASSPAGTTNEKLFF. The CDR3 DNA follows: TGCGCCAGCAGCCCCGCGGGAACCACTAATGAAAAACTGTTTTTT.